The text below deals with one T cell receptor beta chain. The V gene lost 2 bases and the J gene lost 4 bases, with 15 bases spanning the gap. This CDR3 is built from 16 residues. The germline V gene encodes CDR1 MNHEY and CDR2 SVGAGI. The record originates from a study of shared clonotypes between healthy human individuals. Profiling relied on immunoSEQ multiplex PCR, and the TCRdb table lists in-frame clones only, not all of them. The sample lists about 1.1 million clones; 70% to 85% were seen once. This clonotype was obtained from a man between 18 and 29 years old in good health. Some clones in this sample may be carry-over from other donors' samples. The chain couples TRBV6-5 to TRBJ1-3, with D unresolved. Sequences were obtained from memory CD4+ T cells from PBMCs. Subset noted: CD45RA-negative fraction. CDR3 DNA sequence: TGTGCCAGCAGTTACAGCGTCGGGGTCGCCGGAAACACCATATATTTT. It yields the protein CASSYSVGVAGNTIYF.